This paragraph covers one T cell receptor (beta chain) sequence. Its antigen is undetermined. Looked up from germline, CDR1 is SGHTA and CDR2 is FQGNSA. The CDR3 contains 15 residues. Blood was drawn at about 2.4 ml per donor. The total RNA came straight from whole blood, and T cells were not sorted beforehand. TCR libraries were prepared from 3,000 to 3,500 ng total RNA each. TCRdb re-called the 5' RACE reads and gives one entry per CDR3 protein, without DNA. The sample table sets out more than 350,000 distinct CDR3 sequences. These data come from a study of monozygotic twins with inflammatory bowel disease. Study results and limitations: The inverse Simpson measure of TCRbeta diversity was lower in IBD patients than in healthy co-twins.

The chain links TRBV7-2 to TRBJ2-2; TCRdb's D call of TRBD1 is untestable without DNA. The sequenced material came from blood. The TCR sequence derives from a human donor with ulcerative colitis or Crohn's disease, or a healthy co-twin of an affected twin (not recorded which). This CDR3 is CASSMRDSNTGELFF.